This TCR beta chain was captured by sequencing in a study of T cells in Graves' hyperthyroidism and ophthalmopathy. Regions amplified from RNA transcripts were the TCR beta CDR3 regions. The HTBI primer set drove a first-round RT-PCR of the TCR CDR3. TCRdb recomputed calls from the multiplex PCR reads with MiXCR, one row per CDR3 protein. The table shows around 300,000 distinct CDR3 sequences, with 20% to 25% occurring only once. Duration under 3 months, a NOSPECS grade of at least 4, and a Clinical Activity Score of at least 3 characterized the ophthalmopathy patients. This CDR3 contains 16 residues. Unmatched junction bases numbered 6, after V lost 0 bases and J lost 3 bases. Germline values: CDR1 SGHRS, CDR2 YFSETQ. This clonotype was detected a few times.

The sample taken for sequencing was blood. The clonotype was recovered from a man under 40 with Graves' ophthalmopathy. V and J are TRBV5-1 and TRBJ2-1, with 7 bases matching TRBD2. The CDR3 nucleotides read TGCGCCAGCAGCTTGGCGGCTAGCGGCAACTACAATGAGCAGTTCTTC. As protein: CASSLAASGNYNEQFF.